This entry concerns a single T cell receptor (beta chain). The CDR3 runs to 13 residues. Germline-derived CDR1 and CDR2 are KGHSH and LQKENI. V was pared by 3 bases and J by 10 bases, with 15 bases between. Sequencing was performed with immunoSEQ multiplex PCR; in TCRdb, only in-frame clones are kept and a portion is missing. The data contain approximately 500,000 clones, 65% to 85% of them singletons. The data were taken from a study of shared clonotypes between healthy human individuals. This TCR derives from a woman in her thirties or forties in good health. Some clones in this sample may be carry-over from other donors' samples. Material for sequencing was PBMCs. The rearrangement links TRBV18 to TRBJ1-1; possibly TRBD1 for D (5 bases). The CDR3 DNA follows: TGTGCCAGCTCACCGCCCGTGGGGCTCTCAGCTTTCTTT. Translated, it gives CASSPPVGLSAFF.